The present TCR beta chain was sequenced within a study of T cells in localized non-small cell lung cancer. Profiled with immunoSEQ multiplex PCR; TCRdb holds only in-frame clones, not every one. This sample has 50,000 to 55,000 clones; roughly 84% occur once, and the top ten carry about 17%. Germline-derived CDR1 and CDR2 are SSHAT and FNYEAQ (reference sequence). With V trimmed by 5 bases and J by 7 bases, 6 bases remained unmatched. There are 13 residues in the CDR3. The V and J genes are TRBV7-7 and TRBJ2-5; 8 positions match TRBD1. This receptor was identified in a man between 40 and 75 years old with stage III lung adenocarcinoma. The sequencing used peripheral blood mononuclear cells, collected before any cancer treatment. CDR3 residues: CASSVDRGGTQYF. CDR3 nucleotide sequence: TGTGCCAGCAGCGTTGACAGGGGTGGGACCCAGTACTTC.